This TCR beta chain is drawn from a study of blood T cell repertoires in COVID-19. In the study overall: Sources were T cells, B-cell-depleted T cells, or PBMCs; the material itself was cDNA or gDNA.

Assay used: immunoSEQ multiplex PCR; TCRdb lists only in-frame clones, some missing. The sample records 450,000 to 500,000 clones, roughly nine tenths being singletons. The material sequenced was PBMCs or T cells enriched from blood (not recorded which). The sequence was obtained from a woman aged 55-69 years who had recovered from COVID-19.

Here the CDR3 reads CASSPLGETQYF. CDR3 nucleotide sequence: TGTGCCAGCAGCCCCCTCGGGGAGACCCAGTACTTC. The genes are TRBV7-9 and TRBJ2-5; no firm D call. V lost 5 bases, J lost 5 bases, and 9 bases lay in between. CDR1 and CDR2 (germline): SEHNR, FQNEAQ (reference sequence). The CDR3 covers 12 residues. Supplemented by reference TRBV7-9 and TRBJ2-5, the full variable domain reads DTGVSQNPRHKITKRGQNVTFRCDPISEHNRLYWYRQTLGQGPEFLTYFQNEAQLEKSRLLSDRFSAERPKGSFSTLEIQRTEQGDSAMYLCASSPLGETQYFGPGTRLLVL.